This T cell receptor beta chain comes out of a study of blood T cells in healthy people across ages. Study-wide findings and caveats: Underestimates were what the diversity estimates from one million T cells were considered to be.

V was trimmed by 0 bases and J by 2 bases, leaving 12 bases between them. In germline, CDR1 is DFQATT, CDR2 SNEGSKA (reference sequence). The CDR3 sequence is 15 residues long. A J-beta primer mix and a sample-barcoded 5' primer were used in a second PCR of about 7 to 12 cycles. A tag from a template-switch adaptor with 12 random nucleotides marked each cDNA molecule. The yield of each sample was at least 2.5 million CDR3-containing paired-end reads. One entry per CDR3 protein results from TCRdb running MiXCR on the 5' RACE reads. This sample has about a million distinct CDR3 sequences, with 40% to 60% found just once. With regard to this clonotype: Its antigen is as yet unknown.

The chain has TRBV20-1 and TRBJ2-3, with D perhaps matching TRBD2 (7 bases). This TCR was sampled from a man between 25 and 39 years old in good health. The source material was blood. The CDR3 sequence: CSAREGAGVTDTQYF. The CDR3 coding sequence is TGCAGTGCTAGAGAGGGGGCGGGGGTCACAGATACGCAGTATTTT.